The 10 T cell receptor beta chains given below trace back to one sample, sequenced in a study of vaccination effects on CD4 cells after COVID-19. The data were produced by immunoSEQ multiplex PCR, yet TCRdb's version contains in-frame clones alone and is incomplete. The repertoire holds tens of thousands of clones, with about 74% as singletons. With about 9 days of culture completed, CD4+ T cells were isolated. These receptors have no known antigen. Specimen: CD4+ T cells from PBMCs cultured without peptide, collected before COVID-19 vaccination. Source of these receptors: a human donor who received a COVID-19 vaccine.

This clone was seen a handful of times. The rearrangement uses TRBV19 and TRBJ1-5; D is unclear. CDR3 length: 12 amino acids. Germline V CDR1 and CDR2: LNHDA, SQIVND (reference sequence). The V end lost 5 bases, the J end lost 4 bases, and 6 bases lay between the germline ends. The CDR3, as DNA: TGTGCCAGTAGTTTAGGGAATCAGCCCCAGCATTTT. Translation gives CASSLGNQPQHF. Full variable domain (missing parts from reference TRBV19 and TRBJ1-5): DGGITQSPKYLFRKEGQNVTLSCEQNLNHDAMYWYRQDPGQGLRLIYYSQIVNDFQKGDIAEGYSVSREKKESFPLTVTSAQKNPTAFYLCASSLGNQPQHFGDGTRLSIL.

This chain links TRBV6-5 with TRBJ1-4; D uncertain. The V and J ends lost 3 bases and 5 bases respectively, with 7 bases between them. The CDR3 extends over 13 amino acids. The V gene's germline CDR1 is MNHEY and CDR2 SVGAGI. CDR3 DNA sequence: TGTGCCAGCAGTTATAGCCTAAATGAAAAACTGTTTTTT. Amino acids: CASSYSLNEKLFF.

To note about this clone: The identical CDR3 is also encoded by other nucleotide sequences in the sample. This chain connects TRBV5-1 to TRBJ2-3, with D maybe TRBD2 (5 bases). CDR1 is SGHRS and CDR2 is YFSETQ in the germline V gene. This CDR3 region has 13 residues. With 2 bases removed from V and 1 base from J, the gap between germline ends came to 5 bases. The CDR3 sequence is CASSFSGTDTQYF. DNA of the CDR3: TGCGCCAGCAGCTTTAGCGGCACAGATACGCAGTATTTT.

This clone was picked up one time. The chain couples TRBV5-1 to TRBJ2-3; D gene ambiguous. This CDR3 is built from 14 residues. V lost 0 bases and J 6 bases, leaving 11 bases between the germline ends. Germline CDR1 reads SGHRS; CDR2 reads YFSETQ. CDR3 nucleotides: TGCGCCAGCAGCTTGGGTCTTAATTCGGATACGCAGTATTTT. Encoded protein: CASSLGLNSDTQYF.

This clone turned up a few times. The CDR3 DNA reads TGTGCCAGCTCACCGGGGCGGGAGCAGTACGTC. Its protein is CASSPGREQYV. V is TRBV18 and J is TRBJ2-7, with D perhaps matching TRBD1 (5 bases). V dropped 3 bases and J dropped 7 bases, with 7 bases sitting between them. The CDR3 runs to 11 residues. In germline, CDR1 is KGHSH, CDR2 LQKENI.

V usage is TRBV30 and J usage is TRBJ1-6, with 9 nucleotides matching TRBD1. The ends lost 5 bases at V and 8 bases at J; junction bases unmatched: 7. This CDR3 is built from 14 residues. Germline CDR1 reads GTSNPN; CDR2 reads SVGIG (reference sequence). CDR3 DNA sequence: TGTGCCTGGGCCCTCCGGACAGGGGATTCACCCCTCCACTTT. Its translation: CAWALRTGDSPLHF.

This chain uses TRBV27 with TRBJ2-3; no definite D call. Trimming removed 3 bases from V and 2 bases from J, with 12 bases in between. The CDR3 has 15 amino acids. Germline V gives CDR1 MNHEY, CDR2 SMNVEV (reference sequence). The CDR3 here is CASSFRQVFTDTQYF. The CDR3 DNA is TGTGCCAGCAGTTTTCGTCAGGTCTTCACAGATACGCAGTATTTT.

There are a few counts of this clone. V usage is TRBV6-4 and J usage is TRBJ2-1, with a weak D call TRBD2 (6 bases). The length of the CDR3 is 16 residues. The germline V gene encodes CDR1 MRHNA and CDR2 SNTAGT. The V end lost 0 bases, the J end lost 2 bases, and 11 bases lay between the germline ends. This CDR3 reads CASSDSGGEPYNEQFF. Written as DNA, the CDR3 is TGTGCCAGCAGTGACTCGGGCGGGGAACCCTACAATGAGCAGTTCTTC.

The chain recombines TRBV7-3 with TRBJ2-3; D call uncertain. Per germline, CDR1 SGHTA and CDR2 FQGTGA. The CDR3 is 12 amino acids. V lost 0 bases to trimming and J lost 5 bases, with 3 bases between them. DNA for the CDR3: TGTGCCAGCAGCTTAACTGGAGATACGCAGTATTTT. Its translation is CASSLTGDTQYF.

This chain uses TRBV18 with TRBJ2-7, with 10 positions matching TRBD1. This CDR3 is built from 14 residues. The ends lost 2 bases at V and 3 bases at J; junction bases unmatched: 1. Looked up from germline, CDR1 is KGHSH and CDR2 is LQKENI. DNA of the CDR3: TGTGCCAGCTCACCAGGGACAGGGGACTACGAGCAGTACGTC. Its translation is CASSPGTGDYEQYV.